The present TCR beta chain was sequenced within a study of spatial heterogeneity in lung cancer. Study summary: The donor group consisted of some 70 patients who had untreated, early-stage non-small cell lung cancer. In cases with available follow-up PBMC samples, these were sequenced at a median of roughly 23 months after resection. The study consistently detected more beta-chain than alpha-chain sequences.

Notes on the study in general: Ubiquitous expanded tumor TCRs surfaced in blood more at resection than they did at follow-up.

TCRdb passed the 5' RACE reads through MiXCR, listing each CDR3 protein once. The sample holds around 47,000 distinct CDR3 sequences; roughly 7.4% are singletons and the top ten take 35%. Ten or more counts support this clonotype. Its antigen is unidentified. Sample time point: blood at routine non-recurrence follow-up after resection. Unsorted whole RNA of tumor, nontumor lung or frozen PBMC was sequenced. This receptor was taken from a female donor with early-stage non-small cell lung cancer. This sample comprised PBMCs, obtained at follow-up.

CDR3 nucleotide sequence: TGCGCCAGCAGGGACACCGGGGAGCTGTTTTTT. It yields the protein CASRDTGELFF. The rearrangement joins TRBV10-2 to TRBJ2-2; D gene unclear. The CDR3 is 11 residues long. The V gene lost 6 bases and the J gene lost 3 bases, with 2 bases spanning the gap. Germline CDR1 and CDR2: WSHSY and SAAADI.